Below, one T cell receptor (beta chain) is given with its context. Its specificity is not known. This entry belongs to a study of lymphopenia after photon versus proton radiotherapy. Germline V gene data show CDR1 as GTSNPN and CDR2 as SVGIG (reference sequence). The CDR3 runs to 17 residues. The V and J ends lost 1 base and 4 bases, in that order; junction bases with no gene match: 10. Assay: immunoSEQ multiplex PCR; the TCRdb copy retains only in-frame clones and omits some. The repertoire holds around 150,000 clones, with approximately 86% as singletons. Study-level points and caveats: Survival link was tested only in deceased patients; proton benefit remains a possibility. Relative stability marked proton patients; photon patients lost diversity and naive cells.

The rearrangement uses TRBV30 and TRBJ2-1; 10 nucleotides match TRBD2. The origin of this receptor is a man aged 50 or older with gastric cancer. Sequenced material: peripheral blood, taken from a patient treated with photon-based radiotherapy. The CDR3 reads CAWSESTLAGIYNEQFF. The CDR3 nucleotides are TGTGCCTGGAGTGAATCTACACTAGCGGGAATTTACAATGAGCAGTTCTTC.